Listed below are T cell receptor beta chains from one sample, sequenced in a study of post-analysis software for immune sequencing data. MiXCR, applied by TCRdb to the PCR reads, yields one record per CDR3 protein. The sample holds some 500,000 distinct CDR3 sequences, around 40% seen once. Sample: blood. These receptors originate from a girl aged 10 to 17 with multiple sclerosis. Both conserved end residues are part of each CDR3.

TRBV29-1	CSVESVSEQFF
TRBV6-6	CASSRVAGGNNEQFF
TRBV27	CASSSPRGTTYEQYF
TRBV4-1	CASSQEAVEANQPQHF
TRBV6-1	CASSDRLGETQYF
TRBV5-6	CASKWAGTGERFF
TRBV12-3/TRBV12-4	CASSFLGQQETQYF
TRBV4-1	CASSQDGGYTDTQYF
TRBV7-3	CASSLAGPGTEAFF
TRBV29-1	CSVGGGEGGYEQYF
TRBV12-3/TRBV12-4	CASNTDTELFGYTF
TRBV6-5	CASSSSGGSKETQYF
TRBV5-4	CASSSSPWDRASEQFF
TRBV6-2/TRBV6-3	CASSYGLGEQFF
TRBV7-9	CASSSGTSGPYEQYF
TRBV20-1	CSASERTSDSYEQYF
TRBV29-1	CSVEQGEGVQYF
TRBV28	CASSLPLSRDTQYF
TRBV29-1	CSVRGYEQYF
TRBV10-3	CAISADPLYVSGANVLTF
TRBV2	CASSFDREVHEQFF
TRBV29-1	CSVATGDSYNEQFF
TRBV29-1	CGVELSGRSQETQYF
TRBV28	CASSLFRGSGNEQFF
TRBV3-1	CASSHLGYEQYF
TRBV28	CASSTGLSYEQYF
TRBV27	CASSSYTVGERETQYF
TRBV29-1	CSEEQDLTQYF
TRBV10-3	CAIREANLGNEQFF
TRBV10-3	CAGGGADTQYF
TRBV20-1	CSARTSGTIQYF
TRBV28	CASSHPTGRTTEAFF
TRBV7-2	CASSGLSSYNEQFF
TRBV6-5	CASSYSLNEQFF
TRBV4-1	CASSQDRLAGNPYF
TRBV25-1	CASSGGWTIVTSNYGYTF
TRBV28	CASSLRTLAGGSYEQYF
TRBV13	CASSFRGSTDTQYF
TRBV5-1	CASSLAGGSSSYNEQFF
TRBV28	CASSLYEKLFF
TRBV7-8	CASSLGSGLYEQYF
TRBV29-1	CSGMTVVTEAFF
TRBV10-3	CAISESLERGYF
TRBV10-2	CASSESVDQPQHF
TRBV14	CASSQDRGRAQYF
TRBV5-5	CASSFFDRATDTQYF
TRBV28	CASSPGQINTGELFF
TRBV6-2/TRBV6-3	CASRTYTSYEQYF
TRBV20-1	CSAQAQGGVQETQYF
TRBV10-3	CAISGGSLAGRYEQYF
TRBV7-2	CASSLSSAYTDTQYF
TRBV27	CASSLYPDTQYF
TRBV6-5	CASSKTSGRGEQFF
TRBV7-9	CASSPADRVGSTF
TRBV6-5	CASSYGLAPTRGTDTQYF
TRBV6-5	CASSTGTGETQYF
TRBV4-1	CASSQPGQGAYGYTF